The sequence of this TCR beta chain was determined in a study of blood T cell repertoires in COVID-19 (dated by TCRdb to 2020 to 2022). Study-wide context: Collaborator samples came from the United States, Italy and Spain and covered acute and convalescent phases of COVID-19. The material from the prospective study consisted of cDNA or gDNA derived from T cells, B-cell-depleted T cells, or PBMCs. Subjects who had been exposed to COVID-19, were actively infected with it, or had recovered from it provided the deeply sampled blood TCRbeta repertoires that made up the dataset. The repertoires were released in a freely available public database intended as a resource for research on the immune response to SARS-CoV-2. Samples came from the ongoing ImmuneRACE study (first 160 participants) plus 1,254 subjects from 6 global collaborators. Nearly every sample came with metadata listing a de-identified subject ID, COVID-19 status, age in years and sex. Where available, HLA class I and class II types were taken from metadata supplied by the sample provider and were not determined by assay-based typing. The study at large found these results: The amount of clinical and demographic metadata varied by source and participant and was provided uncurated.

Remarks on this clone: Its binding antigen is unknown. Qualities for individual bases were not recorded, and no much larger clone is one base off.

In the prospective study, participants were about 18 to 95 years old, resided in fewer than 25 geographic areas of the United States, and were enrolled through a virtual design. To assign participants to cohorts, the prospective study relied on clinical history that participants themselves reported in a screening survey and a study questionnaire. Recovered participants in ImmuneRACE Cohort 3 were defined as having two consecutive negative NP/OP PCR tests, clearance from a healthcare professional, or resolution of symptoms. In the prospective study, mobile phlebotomists collected whole blood, serum and a nasopharyngeal or oropharyngeal swab from each participant. Over a roughly 2-month period, participants in the prospective study had the option of providing additional blood draws and questionnaires. Before DNA extraction, blood samples from the prospective study were shipped at room temperature or frozen.

TCRbeta CDR3 regions were amplified from genomic DNA by means of the immunoSEQ Assay, a bias-controlled multiplex PCR. As for the original processing: The number of nucleated cells in each sample was estimated by amplification of reference gene primers within the assay. Sequence reads were collapsed and filtered to measure the absolute abundance of every unique TCRbeta CDR3 rearrangement. For each sample, productive Simpson clonality was calculated by taking the square root of Simpson's diversity index across productive rearrangements. Held by TCRdb, this immuneACCESS table contains in-frame sequences only and omits some clones. Under half of the omission traces to an unresolved V gene where checked; the cause of the rest is unknown. V, J and clone size reflect that table, while D and trimming were determined from the DNA. In this sample the table shows a few hundred thousand clones, nearly 90% of which occur a single time. 1.9% of the sample goes to the ten largest clones.

Sequencing input: PBMCs or T cells enriched from blood (not recorded which). The receptor was isolated from an older woman who had recovered from COVID-19.

The CDR3 protein sequence reads: CASSFKTGENYGYTF. Here is the DNA: TGTGCCAGCAGCTTTAAGACAGGGGAAAACTATGGCTACACCTTC. The chain is assembled from TRBV5-4 and TRBJ1-2; 8 central bases correspond to TRBD1. Trimming accounts for 2 bases at V and 2 bases at J, while the number of junction bases matched to no gene is 5. The CDR1 and CDR2 encoded by the germline V gene (reference sequence) are SGHNT and YYREEE. The CDR3, cysteine through phenylalanine, is 15 amino acids long. Here the CDR3 DNA is all that survives: 45 bases in frame from base 1. Reference TRBV5-4 and TRBJ1-2 genes cover what lies past the CDR3, so the full variable domain is ETGVTQSPTHLIKTRGQQVTLRCSSQSGHNTVSWYQQALGQGPQFIFQYYREEENGRGNFPPRFSGLQFPNYSSELNVNALELDDSALYLCASSFKTGENYGYTFGSGTRLTVV.